This T cell receptor beta chain was captured by sequencing in a study of blood T cell repertoires in COVID-19. About the study: The United States, Italy and Spain were the sources of the acute and convalescent COVID-19 samples. Nucleic acid was either cDNA or gDNA, and it came from T cells, B-cell-depleted T cells, or PBMCs.

Authors' data handling: The assay estimated nucleated cells by amplifying reference gene primers. Using immunoSEQ multiplex PCR, the repertoire was profiled, and TCRdb retains in-frame clones only, with some absent. V and J calls and clone size are as listed in that table; D and trimming were resolved from the DNA. Of approximately 250,000 clones listed, more than 80% are singletons. The CDR3 totals 17 residues. Germline-derived CDR1 and CDR2 are SGHVS and FQNEAQ. J lost 0 bases, V lost 2 bases, and 9 bases had no gene match. The sequence was collected from a man under 40 who had recovered from COVID-19. This rearrangement joins TRBV7-8 to TRBJ2-7; 8 bases map to TRBD1. Sequencing input: peripheral blood. The CDR3 here is CASSLTGTGAPSYEQYF. CDR3 in DNA: TGTGCCAGCAGCTTAACCGGGACAGGCGCCCCCTCCTACGAGCAGTACTTC. Using reference TRBV7-8 and TRBJ2-7 for the parts outside the CDR3, the full variable domain is GAGVSQSPRYKVAKRGQDVALRCDPISGHVSLFWYQQALGQGPEFLTYFQNEAQLDKSGLPSDRFFAERPEGSVSTLKIQRTQQEDSAVYLCASSLTGTGAPSYEQYFGPGTRLTVT.